This record concerns one TCR beta chain sequence. Antigen unknown. These data belong to a study of a mutant IDH1 vaccine in newly diagnosed glioma. TCRdb's copy holds only in-frame clones and misses some; the assay was immunoSEQ multiplex PCR. This sample has some 54,000 clones, with under 90% found just once. The time point: week 35, safety follow-up. Each vaccine dose was 300 ug of mutant IDH1 20-mer peptide, with topical imiquimod. General study findings and limits: The vaccine induced immune responses, and these occurred in around 94% of patients.

This receptor was taken from a woman between 18 and 29 years old with glioma. Sequenced here: PBMCs, sampled from a glioma patient whose treatment included an IDH1 peptide vaccine.

Here the CDR3 reads CASSEFVEKLFF. CDR3 nucleotide sequence: TGTGCCAGCAGTGAATTCGTCGAAAAACTGTTTTTT. The chain carries TRBV6-1 and TRBJ1-4; D not resolved. Per the germline V gene, CDR1 is MNHNS and CDR2 is SASEGT. V lost 2 bases and J lost 8, with 6 bases in between. This CDR3 comprises 12 residues.